One T cell receptor (beta chain) is described in this entry. The data derive from a study of beta chain features in type 1 diabetes. CDR3 size: 12 residues. CDR1 and CDR2 (germline): SEHNR, FQNEAQ (reference sequence). The V end lost 5 bases, the J end lost 2 bases, and 7 bases lay between the germline ends. What was sequenced were expressed TCRB transcripts, since all of the isolated RNA had been reverse transcribed. Profiled with immunoSEQ multiplex PCR; TCRdb holds only in-frame clones, not every one. The sample holds 160,000 or so clones; approximately 9.9% are singletons and the top ten take 2% to 3%.

This chain connects TRBV7-9 to TRBJ2-7; no firm D call. The receptor comes from a woman between 18 and 30 years old in good health. The sample taken for sequencing was central memory CD4+ T cells from blood. CDR3 nucleotide sequence: TGTGCCAGCAGCCCCGTTCCCTACGAGCAGTACTTC. Encoded protein: CASSPVPYEQYF. Complete variable domain (other parts from reference TRBV7-9 and TRBJ2-7): DTGVSQNPRHKITKRGQNVTFRCDPISEHNRLYWYRQTLGQGPEFLTYFQNEAQLEKSRLLSDRFSAERPKGSFSTLEIQRTEQGDSAMYLCASSPVPYEQYFGPGTRLTVT.